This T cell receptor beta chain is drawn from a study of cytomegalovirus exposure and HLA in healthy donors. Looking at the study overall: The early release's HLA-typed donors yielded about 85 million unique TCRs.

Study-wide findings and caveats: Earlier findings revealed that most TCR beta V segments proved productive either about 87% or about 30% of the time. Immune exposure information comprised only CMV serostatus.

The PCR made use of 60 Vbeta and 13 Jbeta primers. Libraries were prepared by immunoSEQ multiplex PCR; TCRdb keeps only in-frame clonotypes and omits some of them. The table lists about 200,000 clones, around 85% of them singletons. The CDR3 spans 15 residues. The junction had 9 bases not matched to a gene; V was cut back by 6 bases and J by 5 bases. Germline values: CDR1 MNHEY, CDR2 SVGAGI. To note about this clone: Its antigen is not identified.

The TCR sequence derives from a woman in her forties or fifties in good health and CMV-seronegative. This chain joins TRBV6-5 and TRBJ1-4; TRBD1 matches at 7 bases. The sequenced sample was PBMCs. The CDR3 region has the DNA TGTGCCAGCAGCAAGGGGATCAGGGGGAATGAAAAACTGTTTTTT. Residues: CASSKGIRGNEKLFF.